Listed below are T cell receptor beta chains from one sample, sequenced in a study of T cells in Graves' hyperthyroidism and ophthalmopathy. TCRdb processed the multiplex PCR reads anew with MiXCR; each CDR3 protein has one entry. The table lists some 700,000 distinct CDR3 sequences, roughly 17% of them singletons. Sequencing was done on a sample of blood. Receptors originate from a man between 45 and 60 years old with Graves' hyperthyroidism. Both conserved end residues are part of each CDR3. The D gene is left open where the match is weak. Only part of the rows carry a size: once, few, many, or a class if the clone is expanded.

d_gene | abundance | len | j_gene | v_gene | CDR3aa | CDR3nt
TRBD1 | few | 14 | TRBJ2-1 | TRBV5-1 | CASTDPPGGNEQFF | TGCGCCAGCACGGACCCTCCAGGGGGTAATGAGCAGTTCTTC
. | few | 15 | TRBJ2-2 | TRBV7-2 | CASRAFQNPTGELFF | TGTGCCAGCAGGGCTTTTCAAAACCCTACCGGGGAGCTGTTTTTT
TRBD2 | many | 16 | TRBJ2-1 | TRBV10-3 | CAISKNIAGGVNEQFF | TGTGCCATCAGTAAAAATATAGCGGGAGGGGTGAATGAGCAGTTCTTC
. | few | 15 | TRBJ2-2 | TRBV9 | CASSVGTLNTGELIF | TGTGCCAGCAGCGTAGGGACATTGAACACCGGGGAGCTGATTTTT
TRBD1 | . | 16 | TRBJ2-7 | TRBV6-5 | CASSYSHQGASYEQYF | TGTGCCAGCAGTTACTCCCATCAGGGGGCCTCCTACGAGCAGTACTTC
TRBD1 | . | 16 | TRBJ2-3 | TRBV18 | CASSPSGTVKTDTQYF | TGTGCCAGCTCCCCCTCCGGGACAGTGAAAACAGATACGCAGTATTTT
TRBD1 | many | 15 | TRBJ1-6 | TRBV2 | CASRTRTGWNAPLHF | TGTGCCAGCAGGACCAGGACAGGTTGGAACGCACCCCTCCACTTT
. | few | 13 | TRBJ2-4 | TRBV6-2/TRBV6-3 | CASSYSQLNIQYF | TGTGCCAGCAGTTACTCACAATTAAACATTCAGTACTTC
TRBD2 | . | 17 | TRBJ2-3 | TRBV27 | CASSLEGLAGGRGTQYF | TGTGCCAGCAGTTTGGAGGGACTAGCGGGAGGTCGGGGCACGCAGTATTTT
. | few | 13 | TRBJ2-7 | TRBV3-1 | CASSQAWANEQYF | TGTGCCAGCAGCCAGGCCTGGGCTAACGAGCAGTACTTC
TRBD1 | many | 14 | TRBJ1-2 | TRBV2 | CASSERGRGHGYTF | TGTGCCAGCAGTGAACGGGGCAGGGGGCATGGCTACACCTTC
. | many | 11 | TRBJ2-7 | TRBV29-1 | CSVEENRGQYF | TGCAGCGTTGAGGAGAATAGGGGGCAGTACTTC
TRBD1 | few | 14 | TRBJ2-7 | TRBV6-2/TRBV6-3 | CASRTRTGAYEQYF | TGTGCCAGCAGAACCAGGACAGGGGCCTACGAGCAGTACTTC
TRBD2 | . | 14 | TRBJ2-5 | TRBV7-3 | CASRSRLAGGSQYF | TGTGCCAGCAGATCGCGACTAGCGGGAGGGTCCCAGTACTTC
TRBD1 | . | 15 | TRBJ1-1 | TRBV7-6 | CASGVDRAMNTEAFF | TGTGCCAGCGGCGTAGACAGGGCTATGAACACTGAAGCTTTCTTT
. | . | 13 | TRBJ1-1 | TRBV7-3 | CASSIYKGTEAFF | TGTGCCAGCAGCATATATAAGGGGACTGAAGCTTTCTTT
. | many | 16 | TRBJ1-3 | TRBV28 | CASSFLDSGSGNTIYF | TGTGCCAGCAGTTTCCTTGACAGCGGATCCGGAAACACCATATATTTT
TRBD2 | few | 16 | TRBJ2-1 | TRBV4-1 | CASSQDGGRADNEQFF | TGCGCCAGCAGCCAAGACGGCGGGAGGGCCGACAATGAGCAGTTCTTC
TRBD1 | few | 15 | TRBJ2-7 | TRBV2 | CASRGDRNPLYEQYF | TGTGCCAGCAGGGGGGACAGAAACCCGCTCTACGAGCAGTACTTC
. | . | 14 | TRBJ1-1 | TRBV5-6 | CASSRQHGNTEAFF | TGTGCCAGCAGCAGACAACACGGGAACACTGAAGCTTTCTTT
. | . | 15 | TRBJ1-2 | TRBV7-2 | CASSLEKGEGYGYTF | TGTGCCAGCAGCTTAGAGAAGGGCGAGGGCTATGGCTACACCTTC
TRBD2 | many | 15 | TRBJ2-5 | TRBV7-2 | CASSSGLAGGQTQYF | TGTGCCAGCAGCTCGGGACTAGCGGGAGGGCAGACCCAGTACTTC
TRBD2 | many | 13 | TRBJ2-1 | TRBV19 | CASSASGVNEQFF | TGTGCCAGTAGCGCTAGCGGCGTCAATGAGCAGTTCTTC
TRBD2 | . | 15 | TRBJ2-5 | TRBV5-1 | CASSARLAGEETQYF | TGTGCCAGCAGCGCCAGACTAGCGGGAGAAGAGACCCAGTACTTC
. | few | 13 | TRBJ2-7 | TRBV3-1 | CASSLSLASEQYF | TGTGCCAGCAGCCTAAGCCTAGCGAGCGAGCAGTACTTC
TRBD2 | medium-sized | 16 | TRBJ2-1 | TRBV7-9 | CASSPTSGRGKNEQFF | TGTGCCAGCAGCCCGACTAGCGGGAGAGGAAAAAATGAGCAGTTCTTC
TRBD2 | few | 15 | TRBJ2-1 | TRBV20-1 | CSASPSGIAYNEQFF | TGCAGTGCTAGTCCTAGCGGGATAGCCTACAATGAGCAGTTCTTC
. | few | 11 | TRBJ1-2 | TRBV7-9 | CASSGECGYTF | TGTGCCAGCAGCGGTGAATGTGGCTACACCTTC
TRBD1 | few | 16 | TRBJ2-4 | TRBV12-3/TRBV12-4 | CASSLIGTGGQNIQYF | TGTGCCAGCAGCCTAATCGGGACAGGGGGCCAAAACATTCAGTACTTC
. | many | 15 | TRBJ1-5 | TRBV3-1 | CASSQGATGNQPQHF | TGTGCCAGCAGCCAAGGGGCGACAGGCAATCAGCCCCAGCATTTT
TRBD1 | . | 14 | TRBJ1-5 | TRBV11-2 | CASRLDRGSQPQHF | TGTGCCAGCAGACTCGACAGGGGGAGTCAGCCCCAGCATTTT
TRBD1 | . | 14 | TRBJ2-3 | TRBV9 | CASSVGTGGDTQYF | TGTGCCAGCAGCGTAGGGACAGGGGGAGATACGCAGTATTTT
. | many | 11 | TRBJ2-1 | TRBV30 | CAWSVANEQFF | TGTGCCTGGAGTGTCGCAAATGAGCAGTTCTTC
. | . | 11 | TRBJ2-7 | TRBV29-1 | CSVSVTYEQYF | TGCAGCGTTTCGGTTACCTACGAGCAGTACTTC
. | many | 11 | TRBJ2-7 | TRBV7-2 | CASSPSHEQYF | TGTGCCAGCAGCCCCTCCCACGAGCAGTACTTC
. | . | 15 | TRBJ2-6 | TRBV20-1 | CSAPPLGYGANVLTF | TGCAGTGCTCCCCCCTTAGGGTACGGGGCCAACGTCCTGACTTTC
. | many | 14 | TRBJ2-7 | TRBV2 | CASSERQLAYEQYF | TGTGCCAGCAGTGAACGGCAGTTGGCCTACGAGCAGTACTTC
TRBD1 | many | 15 | TRBJ2-1 | TRBV7-8 | CASRKDRGRLNEQFF | TGTGCCAGCAGGAAAGACAGGGGGCGCTTAAATGAGCAGTTCTTC
. | . | 13 | TRBJ2-1 | TRBV28 | CASSLFPNNEQFF | TGTGCCAGCAGTTTATTCCCCAACAATGAGCAGTTCTTC
TRBD1 | few | 19 | TRBJ2-3 | TRBV6-1 | CASSGEGAQDRGRGNTQYF | TGTGCCAGCAGTGGGGAAGGCGCCCAAGACAGGGGGCGTGGGAATACGCAGTATTTT
. | many | 14 | TRBJ2-1 | TRBV11-2 | CASSLVNSPLGQFF | TGTGCCAGCAGCCTAGTAAACTCCCCGCTGGGGCAGTTCTTC
. | many | 15 | TRBJ2-7 | TRBV28 | CASSLGLARYYEQYF | TGTGCCAGCAGTTTAGGGCTAGCGCGGTACTACGAGCAGTACTTC
TRBD1 | many | 16 | TRBJ1-6 | TRBV28 | CASSQWTGPYNSPLHF | TGTGCCAGCAGTCAGTGGACAGGGCCCTATAATTCACCCCTCCACTTT
. | many | 17 | TRBJ1-6 | TRBV10-3 | CAISEAQLYRVGSPLHF | TGTGCCATCAGTGAAGCCCAACTTTACAGGGTTGGTTCACCCCTCCACTTT
. | few | 11 | TRBJ2-7 | TRBV30 | CAWSAGVEQYF | TGTGCCTGGAGTGCCGGGGTCGAGCAGTACTTC